This T cell receptor beta chain is from a study of blood T cell repertoires in COVID-19. Study in general: COVID-19 samples from acute and convalescent phases originated in the United States, Italy and Spain.

Generated by immunoSEQ multiplex PCR, the TCRdb table keeps only in-frame clones and is missing some. The repertoire holds some 190,000 clones, with 80% to 90% as singletons. Trimming left V 2 bases short and J 3 bases short, with 9 bases between. CDR1 is LNHNV and CDR2 is YYDKDF in the germline V gene (reference sequence). CDR3 length equals 14 residues. The sequence was obtained from a human donor with active or convalescent COVID-19. The donor label of this sample is uncertain. The chain combines TRBV15 with TRBJ2-3, with D tentatively TRBD1 (6 bases). Sequenced: peripheral blood. The CDR3 nucleotides read TGTGCCACCAGCAGACCCCAGGGGACAGATACGCAGTATTTT. Protein product: CATSRPQGTDTQYF.